The rows below give T cell receptor beta chains drawn from one sample of a study of blood T cells in healthy people across ages. TCRdb fed the 5' RACE reads into MiXCR, producing one record per CDR3 protein. Among over 1.5 million distinct CDR3 sequences listed, 49% were seen once. Specimen: blood. Receptors originate from a woman aged 40 to 50 in good health. Each CDR3 is given with its conserved first and last residue. The D gene is left open where the match is weak. Only part of the rows carry a size: once, few, many, or a class if the clone is expanded.

j_call d_call clone_size v_call cdr3_aa cdr3_nt
TRBJ2-3 TRBD2 once TRBV5-6 CASSARGLAYSTDTQYF TGTGCCAGCAGCGCTAGAGGACTAGCGTATAGTACAGATACGCAGTATTTT
TRBJ1-2 TRBD1 few TRBV6-5 CASSFDRGHNGYTF TGTGCCAGCAGTTTCGACAGGGGCCATAATGGCTACACCTTC
TRBJ2-5 . . TRBV27 CASSPGWPGHKETQYF TGTGCCAGCAGCCCTGGGTGGCCGGGGCACAAAGAGACCCAGTACTTC
TRBJ2-1 TRBD2 . TRBV13 CASSSGLAPGEQFF TGTGCCAGCAGCTCGGGACTAGCGCCAGGGGAGCAGTTCTTC
TRBJ1-6 . . TRBV12-3/TRBV12-4 CASSSVWWALHF TGTGCCAGCAGCTCCGTATGGTGGGCCCTCCACTTT
TRBJ2-5 TRBD1 . TRBV10-3 CAISIQGQETQYF TGTGCCATCAGCATACAGGGGCAAGAGACCCAGTACTTC
TRBJ2-5 . . TRBV6-2/TRBV6-3 CASGVRSETQYF TGTGCCAGCGGTGTGAGATCAGAGACCCAGTACTTC
TRBJ2-7 . few TRBV7-2 CASSSRGGDSYEQYF TGTGCCAGCAGCTCCAGAGGGGGTGACTCCTACGAGCAGTACTTC
TRBJ2-3 . . TRBV20-1 CSRPGKGPDTQYF TGCAGCCGCCCCGGAAAAGGGCCGGATACGCAGTATTTT
TRBJ2-6 . . TRBV29-1 CSVGPTAVGVLTF TGCAGCGTTGGCCCCACCGCCGTAGGGGTCCTGACTTTC
TRBJ2-7 . many TRBV6-5 CASRSVVLGYEQYF TGTGCCAGCAGAAGTGTGGTGTTAGGCTACGAGCAGTACTTC
TRBJ2-5 . . TRBV6-1 CASSGPAYQETQYF TGTGCCAGCAGTGGTCCGGCTTACCAAGAGACCCAGTACTTC
TRBJ1-2 . . TRBV29-1 CSVGTGGYTF TGCAGCGTTGGGACGGGTGGCTACACCTTC
TRBJ2-7 TRBD2 few TRBV12-3/TRBV12-4 CASSVLAGGIYEQYF TGTGCCAGCAGTGTCCTAGCGGGGGGAATCTACGAGCAGTACTTC
TRBJ1-5 . . TRBV5-5 CASSLERIDNQPQHF TGTGCCAGCAGCTTGGAACGAATTGACAATCAGCCCCAGCATTTT
TRBJ1-5 . . TRBV18 CASSYTEEGQPQHF TGTGCCAGCTCGTACACAGAAGAGGGTCAGCCCCAGCATTTT
TRBJ2-7 . few TRBV15 CATSRPGRSYEQYF TGTGCCACCAGCAGACCGGGACGGAGCTACGAGCAGTACTTC
TRBJ2-5 . . TRBV7-2 CASSRTWETQYF TGTGCCAGCAGCCGTACCTGGGAGACCCAGTACTTC
TRBJ2-1 . . TRBV7-2 CASSLSRGFYNEQFF TGTGCCAGCAGCTTATCCCGGGGGTTTTACAATGAGCAGTTCTTC
TRBJ2-5 . . TRBV20-1 CSARKVNQETQYF TGCAGTGCTAGAAAAGTGAACCAAGAGACCCAGTACTTC
TRBJ2-1 TRBD1 . TRBV11-3 CASSIPGQGNEQFF TGTGCCAGCAGTATTCCAGGACAGGGTAATGAGCAGTTCTTC
TRBJ2-1 TRBD2 few TRBV28 CASIRSTSGAYEQFF TGTGCCAGCATCCGGTCGACTAGCGGGGCCTATGAGCAGTTCTTC
TRBJ2-1 . few TRBV20-1 CSAPTKGWEQFF TGCAGTGCGCCCACCAAGGGCTGGGAGCAGTTCTTC
TRBJ2-7 TRBD1 . TRBV12-3/TRBV12-4 CASSIRTGGSYEQYF TGTGCCAGCAGTATAAGGACAGGGGGTTCCTACGAGCAGTACTTC
TRBJ2-4 TRBD1 . TRBV29-1 CSGERRGNQEQYF TGCAGCGGAGAGCGCAGGGGGAACCAAGAGCAGTACTTC
TRBJ1-1 . few TRBV5-5 CASSHPMGPTEAFF TGTGCCAGCAGCCATCCCATGGGGCCCACTGAAGCTTTCTTT
TRBJ2-5 TRBD1 few TRBV7-2 CASSADRATETQYF TGTGCCAGCAGCGCCGACAGGGCCACAGAGACCCAGTACTTC
TRBJ2-4 . once TRBV2 CASSPGRVAKNIQYF TGTGCCAGCAGTCCCGGACGGGTAGCCAAAAACATTCAGTACTTC
TRBJ2-5 TRBD2 . TRBV9 CASSISGGLQETQYF TGTGCCAGCAGCATAAGCGGGGGGCTACAAGAGACCCAGTACTTC
TRBJ2-5 . . TRBV5-1 CASRSPGQETQYF TGCGCCAGCAGGTCCCCAGGCCAAGAGACCCAGTACTTC
TRBJ2-1 TRBD1 . TRBV5-6 CASTHVGTGGNEQFF TGTGCCAGCACCCACGTCGGGACAGGGGGCAATGAGCAGTTCTTC
TRBJ1-4 TRBD1 . TRBV20-1 CSAPTGQGAGATNEKLFF TGCAGTGCCCCCACAGGACAGGGGGCTGGTGCAACTAATGAAAAACTGTTTTTT
TRBJ1-6 . few TRBV2 CASRAGSYNSPLHF TGTGCCAGCAGGGCGGGCTCCTATAATTCACCCCTCCACTTT
TRBJ2-5 TRBD2 . TRBV29-1 CSVGLAGRSETQYF TGCAGCGTTGGATTAGCGGGTAGATCAGAGACCCAGTACTTC
TRBJ1-2 TRBD1 . TRBV29-1 CSATGQAGYGYTF TGCAGCGCGACCGGACAGGCGGGCTATGGCTACACCTTC